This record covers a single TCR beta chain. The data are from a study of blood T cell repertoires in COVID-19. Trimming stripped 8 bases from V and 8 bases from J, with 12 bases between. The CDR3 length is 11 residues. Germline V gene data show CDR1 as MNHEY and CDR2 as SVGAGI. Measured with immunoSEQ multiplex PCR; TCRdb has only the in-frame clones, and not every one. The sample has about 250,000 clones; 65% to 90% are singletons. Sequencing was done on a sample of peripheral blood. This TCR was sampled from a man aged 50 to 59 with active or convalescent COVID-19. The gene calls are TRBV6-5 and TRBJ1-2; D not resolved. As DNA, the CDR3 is TGTGCCAGCGCCCCGGGTTGGGGCTACACCTTC. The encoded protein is CASAPGWGYTF.